The rows below give T cell receptor beta chains drawn from one sample of a study of T cell responses to AZD1222 COVID-19 vaccine. Data came from immunoSEQ multiplex PCR; TCRdb stores just in-frame clones and leaves some out. The sample records approximately 150,000 clones, about 93% being singletons. The source material was peripheral blood, sampled on day 0 of AZD1222 vaccination. The receptors originated from an adult in good health. The CDR3 runs from the conserved cysteine through the conserved F or W. The D gene is left open where the match is weak. Clone size is not always given. Where it is, it says once, few, many or a class for expanded clones.

CDR3 protein: CASSLDPSNQPQHF; CDR3 DNA: TGTGCCAGCAGCTTAGATCCTAGCAATCAGCCCCAGCATTTT; clone size: .; D gene: .; J gene: TRBJ1-5; V gene: TRBV7-2
CDR3 protein: CASSPGYNEQFF; CDR3 DNA: TGTGCCAGCAGCCCGGGGTACAATGAGCAGTTCTTC; clone size: .; D gene: .; J gene: TRBJ2-1; V gene: TRBV7-9
CDR3 protein: CASSFHRGLANTGELFF; CDR3 DNA: TGTGCCAGCAGCTTTCATAGGGGACTAGCGAACACCGGGGAGCTGTTTTTT; clone size: .; D gene: TRBD2; J gene: TRBJ2-2; V gene: TRBV5-4
CDR3 protein: CASSYPQNEQFF; CDR3 DNA: TGTGCCAGCAGTTACCCTCAGAATGAGCAGTTCTTC; clone size: .; D gene: .; J gene: TRBJ2-1; V gene: TRBV6-2/TRBV6-3
CDR3 protein: CASSQEPGFRETQYF; CDR3 DNA: TGTGCCAGCAGCCAAGAACCGGGATTTAGAGAGACCCAGTACTTC; clone size: .; D gene: .; J gene: TRBJ2-5; V gene: TRBV3-1/TRBV3-2
CDR3 protein: CASSHDRGKGRNTIYF; CDR3 DNA: TGTGCCAGCTCGCACGACAGGGGCAAAGGGAGAAACACCATATATTTT; clone size: .; D gene: TRBD1; J gene: TRBJ1-3; V gene: TRBV18
CDR3 protein: CASADRAQGNTIYF; CDR3 DNA: TGTGCCAGCGCTGACAGGGCTCAAGGAAACACCATATATTTT; clone size: .; D gene: TRBD1; J gene: TRBJ1-3; V gene: TRBV27
CDR3 protein: CASGHSGGILYEQYF; CDR3 DNA: TGTGCCAGCGGACATAGCGGGGGAATTCTCTACGAGCAGTACTTC; clone size: few; D gene: TRBD2; J gene: TRBJ2-7; V gene: TRBV6-5
CDR3 protein: CATSDTRRLANEQFF; CDR3 DNA: TGTGCCACCAGTGACACCCGACGACTTGCCAATGAGCAGTTCTTC; clone size: .; D gene: .; J gene: TRBJ2-1; V gene: TRBV24-1
CDR3 protein: CASSVDGVGSPLHF; CDR3 DNA: TGTGCCAGCAGCGTAGACGGGGTCGGGTCACCCCTCCACTTT; clone size: .; D gene: .; J gene: TRBJ1-6; V gene: TRBV9
CDR3 protein: CASSEGGTDTQYF; CDR3 DNA: TGCGCCAGCAGCGAGGGCGGCACAGATACGCAGTATTTT; clone size: .; D gene: .; J gene: TRBJ2-3; V gene: TRBV5-1
CDR3 protein: CASSLKRTSGSKEFF; CDR3 DNA: TGCGCCAGCAGCTTGAAGAGGACTAGCGGGAGTAAGGAGTTCTTC; clone size: .; D gene: TRBD2; J gene: TRBJ2-1; V gene: TRBV5-1
CDR3 protein: CASSSVREGLYEQYF; CDR3 DNA: TGTGCCAGCAGTTCCGTCCGGGAGGGCCTCTACGAGCAGTACTTC; clone size: .; D gene: TRBD2; J gene: TRBJ2-7; V gene: TRBV28
CDR3 protein: CASSQASGQGGKKYF; CDR3 DNA: TGTGCCAGCAGCCAAGCCTCGGGACAGGGGGGAAAGAAGTACTTC; clone size: .; D gene: TRBD1; J gene: TRBJ2-7; V gene: TRBV14
CDR3 protein: CASSPPTGYGTGELFF; CDR3 DNA: TGTGCCAGCAGCCCACCAACAGGGTATGGAACCGGGGAGCTGTTTTTT; clone size: .; D gene: .; J gene: TRBJ2-2; V gene: TRBV28
CDR3 protein: CASSEVMSRHNADTIYF; CDR3 DNA: TGTGCCAGCAGTGAAGTTATGTCCCGACATAATGCAGACACCATATATTTT; clone size: .; D gene: .; J gene: TRBJ1-3; V gene: TRBV6-1
CDR3 protein: CASSDASGSRDEQFF; CDR3 DNA: TGTGCCAGCAGTGACGCTAGCGGGAGTAGAGATGAGCAGTTCTTC; clone size: .; D gene: TRBD2; J gene: TRBJ2-1; V gene: TRBV6-4
CDR3 protein: CASRGQGDLETQYF; CDR3 DNA: TGTGCCAGCAGAGGACAGGGGGACTTGGAGACCCAGTACTTC; clone size: once; D gene: TRBD1; J gene: TRBJ2-5; V gene: TRBV6-5
CDR3 protein: CASSFGTGRTDTQYF; CDR3 DNA: TGTGCCAGCAGTTTTGGGACAGGGCGAACAGATACGCAGTATTTT; clone size: once; D gene: TRBD1; J gene: TRBJ2-3; V gene: TRBV27
CDR3 protein: CASSITSGSTEQFF; CDR3 DNA: TGTGCCAGCAGTATAACTAGCGGGAGTACTGAGCAGTTCTTC; clone size: once; D gene: TRBD2; J gene: TRBJ2-1; V gene: TRBV27
CDR3 protein: CASSSRQGAPRTEAFF; CDR3 DNA: TGTGCCAGCAGTTCGAGGCAGGGGGCGCCCCGGACTGAAGCTTTCTTT; clone size: .; D gene: TRBD1; J gene: TRBJ1-1; V gene: TRBV6-2/TRBV6-3
CDR3 protein: CASSRASGNQDYEQYF; CDR3 DNA: TGTGCCAGCAGCCGAGCCTCAGGCAACCAGGACTACGAGCAGTACTTC; clone size: .; D gene: .; J gene: TRBJ2-7; V gene: TRBV5-6
CDR3 protein: CASSLSGGEYNEQFF; CDR3 DNA: TGTGCCAGCAGCTTAAGCGGGGGGGAATACAATGAGCAGTTCTTC; clone size: .; D gene: TRBD2; J gene: TRBJ2-1; V gene: TRBV5-4
CDR3 protein: CASSARTGVQPQHF; CDR3 DNA: TGTGCCAGCAGCGCTCGGACAGGGGTCCAGCCCCAGCATTTT; clone size: .; D gene: TRBD1; J gene: TRBJ1-5; V gene: TRBV11-2